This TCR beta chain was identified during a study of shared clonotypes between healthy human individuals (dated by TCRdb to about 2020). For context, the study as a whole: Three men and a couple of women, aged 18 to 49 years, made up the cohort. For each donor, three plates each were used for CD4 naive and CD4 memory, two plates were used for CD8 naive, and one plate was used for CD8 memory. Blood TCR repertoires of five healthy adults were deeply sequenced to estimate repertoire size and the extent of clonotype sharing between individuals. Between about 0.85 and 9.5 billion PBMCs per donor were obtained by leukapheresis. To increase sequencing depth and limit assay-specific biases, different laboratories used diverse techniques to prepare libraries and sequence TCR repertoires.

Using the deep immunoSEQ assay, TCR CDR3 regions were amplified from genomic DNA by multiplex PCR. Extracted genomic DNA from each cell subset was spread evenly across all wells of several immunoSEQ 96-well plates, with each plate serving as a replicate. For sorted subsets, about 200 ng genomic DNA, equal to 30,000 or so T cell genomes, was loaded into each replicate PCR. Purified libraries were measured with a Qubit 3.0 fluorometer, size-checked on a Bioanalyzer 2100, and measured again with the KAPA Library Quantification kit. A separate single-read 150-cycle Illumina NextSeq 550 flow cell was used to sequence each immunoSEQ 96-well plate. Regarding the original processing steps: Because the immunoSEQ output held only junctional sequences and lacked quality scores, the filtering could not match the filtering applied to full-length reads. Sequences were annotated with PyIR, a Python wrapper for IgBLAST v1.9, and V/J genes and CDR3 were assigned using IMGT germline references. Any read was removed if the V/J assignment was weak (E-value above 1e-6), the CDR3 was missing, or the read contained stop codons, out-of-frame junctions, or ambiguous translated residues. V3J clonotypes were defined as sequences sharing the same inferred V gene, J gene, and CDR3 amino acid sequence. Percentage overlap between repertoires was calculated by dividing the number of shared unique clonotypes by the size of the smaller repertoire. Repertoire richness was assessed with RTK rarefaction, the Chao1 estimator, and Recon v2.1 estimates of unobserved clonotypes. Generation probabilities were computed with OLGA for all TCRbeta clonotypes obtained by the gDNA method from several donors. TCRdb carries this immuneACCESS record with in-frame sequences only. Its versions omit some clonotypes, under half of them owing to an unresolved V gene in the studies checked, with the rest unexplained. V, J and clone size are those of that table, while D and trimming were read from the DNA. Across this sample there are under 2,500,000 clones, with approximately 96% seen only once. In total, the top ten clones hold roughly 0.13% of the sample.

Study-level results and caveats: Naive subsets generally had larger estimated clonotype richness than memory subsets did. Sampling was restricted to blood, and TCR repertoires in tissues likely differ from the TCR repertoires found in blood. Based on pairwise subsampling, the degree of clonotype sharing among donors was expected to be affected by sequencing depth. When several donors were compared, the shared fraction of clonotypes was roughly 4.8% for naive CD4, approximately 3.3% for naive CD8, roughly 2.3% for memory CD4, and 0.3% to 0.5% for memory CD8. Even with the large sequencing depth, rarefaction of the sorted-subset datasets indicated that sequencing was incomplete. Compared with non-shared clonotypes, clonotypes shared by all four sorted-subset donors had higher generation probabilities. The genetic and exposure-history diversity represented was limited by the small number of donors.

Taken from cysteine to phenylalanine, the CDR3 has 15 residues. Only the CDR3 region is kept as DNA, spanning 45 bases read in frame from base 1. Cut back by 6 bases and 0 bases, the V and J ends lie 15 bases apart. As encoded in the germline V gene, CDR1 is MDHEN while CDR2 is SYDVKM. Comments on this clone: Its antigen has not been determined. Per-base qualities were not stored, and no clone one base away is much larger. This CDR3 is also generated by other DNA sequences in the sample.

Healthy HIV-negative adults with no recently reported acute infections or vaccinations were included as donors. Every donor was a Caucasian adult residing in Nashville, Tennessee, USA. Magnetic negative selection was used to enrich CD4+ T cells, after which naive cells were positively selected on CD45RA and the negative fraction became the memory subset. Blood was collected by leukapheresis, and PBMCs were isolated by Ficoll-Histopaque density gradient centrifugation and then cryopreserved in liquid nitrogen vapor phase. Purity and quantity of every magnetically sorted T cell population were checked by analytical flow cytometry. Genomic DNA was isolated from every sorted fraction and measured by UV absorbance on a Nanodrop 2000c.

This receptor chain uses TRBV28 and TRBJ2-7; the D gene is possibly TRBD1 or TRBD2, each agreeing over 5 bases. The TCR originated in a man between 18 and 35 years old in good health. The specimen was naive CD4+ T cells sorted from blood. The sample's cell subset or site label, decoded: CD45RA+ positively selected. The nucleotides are TGTGCCAGCAGCCCGGGGACGGTGAGCTCCTACGAGCAGTACTTC. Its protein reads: CASSPGTVSSYEQYF.